This TCR beta chain came from a study of T cells and copy number aberrations in small-cell lung cancer. This table comes from immunoSEQ multiplex PCR, and its TCRdb copy is limited to in-frame clones, with some not included. The sample records about 2,600 clones, 82% being singletons. Donors had limited-stage small-cell lung cancer and underwent surgical resection in Hangzhou, China, between the late 2000s and the early 2020s. Each donor had smoking or heavy second-hand smoke exposure. The CDR3 runs 11 residues. V was trimmed by 5 bases and J by 3 bases, leaving 3 bases between them. Germline CDR1 MGHRA, CDR2 YSYEKL.

The chain employs TRBV4-1 and TRBJ2-3, with D unresolved. Material for sequencing was normal tissue next to the tumor. The clonotype was recovered from a man aged 65-85 years with small cell lung cancer. CDR3 sequence: CASSSTDTQYF. DNA for the CDR3: TGCGCCAGCAGCTCGACAGATACGCAGTATTTT.